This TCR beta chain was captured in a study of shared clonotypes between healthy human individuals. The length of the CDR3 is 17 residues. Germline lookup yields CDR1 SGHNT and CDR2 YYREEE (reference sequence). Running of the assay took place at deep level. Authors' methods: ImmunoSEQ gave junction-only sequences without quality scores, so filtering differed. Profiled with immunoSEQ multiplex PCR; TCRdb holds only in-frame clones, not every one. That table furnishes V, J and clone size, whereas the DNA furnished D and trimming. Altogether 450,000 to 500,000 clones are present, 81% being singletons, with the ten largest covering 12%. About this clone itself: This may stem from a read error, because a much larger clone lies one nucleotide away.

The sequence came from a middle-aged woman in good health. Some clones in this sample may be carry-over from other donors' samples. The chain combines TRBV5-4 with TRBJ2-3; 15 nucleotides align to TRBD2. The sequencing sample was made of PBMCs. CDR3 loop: CVSRQGLAGGSTDTQYF. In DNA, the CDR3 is TGTGTCAGCAGACAAGGACTAGCGGGAGGGAGCACAGATACGCAGTATTTT. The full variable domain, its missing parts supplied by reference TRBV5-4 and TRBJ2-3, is ETGVTQSPTHLIKTRGQQVTLRCSSQSGHNTVSWYQQALGQGPQFIFQYYREEENGRGNFPPRFSGLQFPNYSSELNVNALELDDSALYLCVSRQGLAGGSTDTQYFGPGTRLTVL.